This note documents a single T cell receptor beta chain sequence. Trimming shortened V by 5 bases and J by 3 bases, and 16 bases separated the two germline ends. CDR3 size: 15 residues. CDR1 and CDR2 (germline): ENHRY, SYGVKD. This entry belongs to a study of cytomegalovirus exposure and HLA in healthy donors. The PCR had 60 Vbeta and 13 Jbeta primers. Generated by immunoSEQ multiplex PCR, the TCRdb table keeps only in-frame clones and is missing some. The sample contains 60,000 to 70,000 clones, around three quarters of which appear only once. This chain links TRBV10-3 with TRBJ1-2; tentatively, D is TRBD1 (6 bases). Sequencing input: PBMCs. The TCR comes from a man aged 18 to 35 in good health and CMV-seropositive. Here the CDR3 DNA reads TGTGCCATCAGTAGGACAGAGGGCCAGGACTATGGCTACACCTTC. It is translated as CAISRTEGQDYGYTF.